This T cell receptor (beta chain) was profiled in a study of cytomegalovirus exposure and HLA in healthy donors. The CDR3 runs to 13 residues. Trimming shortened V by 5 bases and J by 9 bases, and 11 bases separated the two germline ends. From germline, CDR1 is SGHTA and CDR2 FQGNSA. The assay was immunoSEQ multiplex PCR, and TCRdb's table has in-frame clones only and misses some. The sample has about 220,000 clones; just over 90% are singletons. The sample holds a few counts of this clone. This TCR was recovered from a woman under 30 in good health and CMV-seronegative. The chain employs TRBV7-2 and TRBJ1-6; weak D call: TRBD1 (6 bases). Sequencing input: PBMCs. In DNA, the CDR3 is TGTGCCAGCAGCCAAGGACAGTCTTCACCCCTCCACTTT. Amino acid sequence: CASSQGQSSPLHF.